Following are 27 T cell receptor beta chains from one sample sequenced in a study of Graves' ophthalmopathy and Graves' hyperthyroidism. Amplified TCR beta CDR3 regions were obtained using RNA transcripts as template. HTBI-primed RT-PCR formed the first round, and a multiplex PCR formed the second. TCRdb recomputed calls from the multiplex PCR reads with MiXCR, one row per CDR3 protein. The sample records about 620,000 distinct CDR3 sequences, 20% to 25% being singletons. Material for sequencing was peripheral blood. These receptors came from a woman aged 18 to 35 with stable Graves' hyperthyroidism. Some clones in this sample may be carry-over from other donors' samples.

Only a few counts were recorded for this clonotype. The chain carries TRBV24-1 and TRBJ1-1, with no clear D. Trimming took 1 base from V and 4 from J, leaving 18 bases between them. The CDR3 extends over 17 amino acids. Germline-derived CDR1 and CDR2 are KGHDR and SFDVKD. The CDR3 here is CATSDFSLGSGGTEAFF. The CDR3 nucleotides are TGTGCCACCAGTGATTTTTCTCTCGGTTCGGGAGGCACTGAAGCTTTCTTT.

This clonotype was detected ten times or more. The chain employs TRBV29-1 and TRBJ1-3; D remains ambiguous. Germline CDR1 SQVTM, CDR2 ANQGSEA. This CDR3 comprises 11 residues. V lost 6 bases and J lost 0, with 3 bases in between. Here the CDR3 DNA reads TGCAGCGTCAACTCTGGAAACACCATATATTTT. This encodes CSVNSGNTIYF.

This clonotype has a handful of counts. The J gene is TRBJ1-3, the V gene TRBV28; D unresolved. Deletions cut 1 base from V and 3 bases from J, with 7 bases between. This CDR3 has 14 amino acids. The germline gives CDR1 MDHEN, CDR2 SYDVKM. The CDR3 is CASSLLRDGNTIYF. The CDR3 region has the DNA TGTGCCAGCAGTTTATTACGGGATGGAAACACCATATATTTT.

This clonotype was detected a few times. The genes are TRBV18 and TRBJ2-5, with TRBD2 as a possible D gene (5 bases). Deletions cut 5 bases from V and 3 bases from J, with 13 bases between. The V gene's germline CDR1 is KGHSH and CDR2 LQKENI. The CDR3 runs 14 residues. The CDR3 DNA reads as TGTGCCAGCTCATCCCCCGGGGTCGAAGAGACCCAGTACTTC. Translation: CASSSPGVEETQYF.

This clonotype was counted many times. The chain has TRBV30 and TRBJ2-5; TRBD2 matches 7 bases. The CDR3 has 15 residues. The germline V gene encodes CDR1 GTSNPN and CDR2 SVGIG (reference sequence). With 1 base clipped from V and 5 bases from J, the junction kept 10 bases outside the gene matches. The CDR3: CAWSGRGAGGETQYF. The CDR3, as DNA: TGTGCCTGGAGTGGGCGCGGGGCCGGGGGGGAGACCCAGTACTTC.

The sample holds a few counts of this clonotype. Here the CDR3 reads CASSTLRTSNYEQYF. DNA for the CDR3: TGTGCCAGCAGCACGCTCCGGACATCTAACTACGAGCAGTACTTC. The chain employs TRBV7-8 and TRBJ2-7; tentatively, D is TRBD1 (5 bases). The germline V gene has CDR1 SGHVS and CDR2 FQNEAQ. This CDR3 has 15 residues. Deletions cut 5 bases from V and 3 bases from J, with 17 bases between.

V and J are TRBV20-1 and TRBJ1-1; 8 bases fit TRBD1. Germline V gene data show CDR1 as DFQATT and CDR2 as SNEGSKA (reference sequence). V shed 3 bases and J 5 bases; nucleotides not matched to a gene: 14. This CDR3 comprises 16 residues. CDR3 bases: TGCAGTGCTAGGGGAGCAACCGGGACAGGTGAGACTGAAGCTTTCTTT. Translating it yields CSARGATGTGETEAFF.

Ten or more counts support this clonotype. This sequence joins TRBV20-1 and TRBJ2-5; tentative D call: TRBD1 (6 bases). V was clipped by 5 bases and J by 0 bases, with 10 bases between them. This CDR3 is built from 13 residues. Germline lookup yields CDR1 DFQATT and CDR2 SNEGSKA (reference sequence). The CDR3 loop is CSAPDSYQETQYF. The CDR3 bases are TGCAGTGCTCCGGACAGCTACCAAGAGACCCAGTACTTC.

In its sample, this clonotype was seen many times. The chain uses TRBV28 and TRBJ2-7; D remains ambiguous. CDR3 length: 12 amino acids. The germline V gene has CDR1 MDHEN and CDR2 SYDVKM. V gave up 4 bases and J gave up 2 bases, with 6 bases separating them. The CDR3 sequence is CASSSRPYEQYF. CDR3 nucleotides: TGTGCCAGCAGTTCCCGGCCCTACGAGCAGTACTTC. The complete variable domain, with remaining parts taken from reference TRBV28 and TRBJ2-7, reads DVKVTQSSRYLVKRTGEKVFLECVQDMDHENMFWYRQDPGLGLRLIYFSYDVKMKEKGDIPEGYSVSREKKERFSLILESASTNQTSMYLCASSSRPYEQYFGPGTRLTVT.

The chain carries TRBV30 and TRBJ2-7, with D possibly being TRBD1 (6 bases). The V end was cut by 4 bases, the J end by 5 bases, with 18 bases between. Germline values: CDR1 GTSNPN, CDR2 SVGIG (reference sequence). The CDR3 is made up of 14 amino acids. CDR3 in DNA: TGTGCCTGGAATAAACAGGGCCGTTGGGACGAGCAGTACTTC. This codes for CAWNKQGRWDEQYF.

This clonotype was counted a few times. The J gene is TRBJ1-6, the V gene TRBV12-3 or TRBV12-4; 8 bases fit TRBD1. V gave up 6 bases and J gave up 9 bases; unmatched junction bases: 10. The CDR3 consists of 15 residues. The CDR3 loop is CASRRGQGSFSPLHF. CDR3 nucleotide sequence: TGTGCCAGCAGACGCGGACAGGGTAGTTTTTCACCCCTCCACTTT.

This clonotype was recorded many times. The V and J genes are TRBV7-9 and TRBJ1-1; D gene unclear. From germline, CDR1 is SEHNR and CDR2 FQNEAQ (reference sequence). The V end lost 2 bases, the J end lost 3 bases, and 7 bases lay between the germline ends. The CDR3 contains 13 residues. The CDR3 here is CASSLITDTEAFF. In nucleotides, the CDR3 is TGTGCCAGCAGCTTAATAACGGACACTGAAGCTTTCTTT.

Concerning this clonotype itself: A much larger clone is a single base away; this may be a read error. J is TRBJ1-6 and V is TRBV20-1, with D perhaps matching TRBD1 (5 bases). The CDR3 length is 17 residues. From germline, CDR1 is DFQATT and CDR2 SNEGSKA (reference sequence). CDR3 coding DNA: TGCAGTGCTAGAGATTGGGGGTCGGACTCCTATAATTCAGCCCTCCACTTT. Translation: CSARDWGSDSYNSALHF.

Details on this clonotype: The junction does not match germline at one end; this may be a read error. The CDR3, as DNA: TGTGCTAGCAGGTGGGGGAGTGGTGGCTACACCTTC. Encoded protein: CASRWGSGGYTF. The rearrangement joins TRBV6-1 to TRBJ1-2; D might be TRBD1 (5 bases). The germline gives CDR1 MNHNS, CDR2 SASEGT. This CDR3 comprises 12 residues.

This clonotype showed up many times. V is TRBV29-1 and J is TRBJ2-2; TRBD1 agrees at 7 bases. Looked up from germline, CDR1 is SQVTM and CDR2 is ANQGSEA. The CDR3 runs to 11 residues. J was trimmed by 6 bases and V by 6 bases; bases with no gene match: 1. In DNA form, the CDR3 reads TGCAGCGTCACAGGGGCCGGGGAGCTGTTTTTT. This codes for CSVTGAGELFF.

V usage is TRBV9 and J usage is TRBJ2-7; D unclear. Trimming removed 4 bases from V and 6 bases from J, with 11 bases in between. This CDR3 is built from 12 residues. CDR1 and CDR2 (germline): SGDLS, YYNGEE. The CDR3 region has the DNA TGTGCCAGCAGCTCAGAGAGAGGCGAGCAGTACTTC. It yields the protein CASSSERGEQYF. Filled out from reference TRBV9 and TRBJ2-7, the complete variable domain reads DSGVTQTPKHLITATGQRVTLRCSPRSGDLSVYWYQQSLDQGLQFLIQYYNGEERAKGNILERFSAQQFPDLHSELNLSSLELGDSALYFCASSSERGEQYFGPGTRLTVT.

CDR3 in DNA: TGTGCCAGCAGTTTCTTCGACAGTCATAATTCACCCCTCCACTTT. Residues: CASSFFDSHNSPLHF. The genes are TRBV27 and TRBJ1-6; maybe TRBD1 (5 bases). The CDR3 runs 15 residues. V lost 3 bases, J lost 5 bases, and 11 bases lay in between. Germline V gene data show CDR1 as MNHEY and CDR2 as SMNVEV (reference sequence).

This clonotype came up many times. The chain is built from TRBV6-5 and TRBJ1-6; possibly TRBD1 for D (5 bases). CDR1 MNHEY and CDR2 SVGAGI come from the germline V gene. The CDR3 is made up of 14 amino acids. V was clipped by 5 bases and J by 7 bases, with 12 bases between them. Here the CDR3 reads CASSTRDGNSPLHF. The CDR3 DNA reads TGTGCCAGCAGTACGCGGGACGGAAATTCACCCCTCCACTTT.

This clonotype was found many times. The V gene is TRBV7-9, the J gene TRBJ2-5, with D maybe TRBD2 (7 bases). V shed 6 bases and J shed 5 bases, with 13 bases lying between them. The CDR3 has 13 residues. The V gene's germline CDR1 is SEHNR and CDR2 FQNEAQ (reference sequence). For the CDR3, the DNA is TGTGCCAGCAGACAGGGAGGGTTGGAGACCCAGTACTTC. Residues: CASRQGGLETQYF. Full variable domain (missing parts from reference TRBV7-9 and TRBJ2-5): DTGVSQNPRHKITKRGQNVTFRCDPISEHNRLYWYRQTLGQGPEFLTYFQNEAQLEKSRLLSDRFSAERPKGSFSTLEIQRTEQGDSAMYLCASRQGGLETQYFGPGTRLLVL.

A few counts support this clonotype. The chain couples TRBV6-1 to TRBJ2-3, with 8 positions matching TRBD1. Trimming at V came to 5 bases and at J to 7 bases, leaving 11 bases not matched to a gene. CDR3 length: 15 amino acids. Germline CDR1 is MNHNS and CDR2 is SASEGT. The CDR3 is CASSQGAPSAYTQYF. The CDR3 DNA reads as TGTGCCAGCAGTCAGGGGGCTCCCTCCGCATATACGCAGTATTTT.

This clonotype has ten or more counts. One end of the junction is discordant with germline, which a read error may explain. The chain's CDR3 is CASSPGLAGSFEQYF. CDR3 sequence (DNA): TGTGCCAGCAGCCCCGGGTTAGCGGGATCCTTCGAGCAGTACTTC. The chain couples TRBV7-3 to TRBJ2-7; 8 bases line up with TRBD2. The CDR3 extends over 15 amino acids. CDR1 SGHTA and CDR2 FQGTGA come from the germline V gene.

In its sample, this clonotype was seen many times. V and J are TRBV10-2 and TRBJ1-1, with TRBD1 matching over 8 bases. Germline lookup yields CDR1 WSHSY and CDR2 SAAADI. V dropped 3 bases and J dropped 4; count of bases not matched to a gene: 13. The CDR3 is 17 amino acids. In DNA form, the CDR3 reads TGCGCCAGCAGTGACGAGACAGGGGTAGGCGTAGGCACTGAAGCTTTCTTT. Translating it yields CASSDETGVGVGTEAFF.

The CDR3 spells CSVVTSGLYEQYF. The CDR3 nucleotides are TGCAGCGTCGTGACTAGCGGGCTCTACGAGCAGTACTTC. The rearrangement links TRBV29-1 to TRBJ2-7; TRBD2 aligns across 10 bases. The CDR3 is 13 residues long. Germline CDR1 reads SQVTM; CDR2 reads ANQGSEA. V gave up 6 bases and J gave up 3 bases; unmatched junction bases: 5.

The rearrangement uses TRBV25-1 and TRBJ2-5; 7 positions agree with TRBD2. V lost 4 bases, J lost 2 bases, and 7 bases stayed unmatched. Germline CDR1 is MGHDK and CDR2 is SYGVNS. The CDR3 loop spans 15 amino acids. In DNA form, the CDR3 reads TGTGCCAGCAGTGCCCCAGGAGCGGGACAAGAGACCCAGTACTTC. Protein product: CASSAPGAGQETQYF.

This clonotype was recorded a few times. The chain combines TRBV11-2 with TRBJ2-7, with 8 bases fitting TRBD1. Trimming cost V 0 bases and J 4 bases; bases outside gene matches: 8. The CDR3 consists of 16 residues. The germline V gene encodes CDR1 SGHAT and CDR2 FQNNGV. The CDR3 DNA reads TGTGCCAGCAGCTTAGATCGGCACAGGGGGTATTACGAGCAGTACTTC. Its protein is CASSLDRHRGYYEQYF.

This clonotype was seen at least ten times. The rearrangement joins TRBV19 to TRBJ1-1; the D gene is possibly TRBD1 (5 bases). The germline V gene has CDR1 LNHDA and CDR2 SQIVND (reference sequence). Trimming removed 11 bases from V and 4 bases from J, with 8 bases in between. The CDR3 consists of 10 residues. CDR3 in DNA: TGTGCCGTAAGGGGCACTGAAGCTTTCTTT. This codes for CAVRGTEAFF.

This clonotype was observed many times. The chain employs TRBV11-1 and TRBJ1-1; D is undetermined. Germline loops: CDR1 SGHAT, CDR2 FQDESV (reference sequence). This CDR3 region has 17 residues. The V and J ends lost 5 bases and 4 bases respectively, with 23 bases between them. DNA for the CDR3: TGTGCCAGCAGCGGGATTTGGGTGGAAGGACTCCTCACTGAAGCTTTCTTT. Translating gives CASSGIWVEGLLTEAFF.